A single sample gave rise to the 32 T cell receptor beta chains below, sequenced in a study of T cells after yellow fever vaccination. One entry per CDR3 protein, called by TCRdb with MiXCR from the 5' RACE reads. The data show some 350,000 distinct CDR3 sequences, around 10% seen once. Material: PBMCs, obtained on the day of the first yellow fever vaccination. The receptors here all came from a man in his late teens or twenties who received the YFV17D yellow fever vaccine.

The sample holds a few counts of this clonotype. The chain combines TRBV2 with TRBJ1-1; D is possibly TRBD1 (6 bases). The CDR3 loop spans 12 amino acids. Trimming took 5 bases from V and 5 from J, leaving 9 bases between them. Germline values: CDR1 SNHLY, CDR2 FYNNEI. In DNA, the CDR3 is TGTGCCAGCAGTATACAGGGAACTGAAGCTTTCTTT. As protein: CASSIQGTEAFF. The variable domain in full, with the rest retrieved from reference TRBV2 and TRBJ1-1, is EPEVTQTPSHQVTQMGQEVILRCVPISNHLYFYWYRQILGQKVEFLVSFYNNEISEKSEIFDDQFSVERPDGSNFTLKIRSTKLEDSAMYFCASSIQGTEAFFGQGTRLTVV.

The table lists this clonotype with a few counts. V and J are TRBV6-1 and TRBJ1-5, with D maybe TRBD1 (6 bases). Deletions cut 4 bases from V and 16 bases from J, with 20 bases between. This CDR3 has 13 residues. Germline assignment: CDR1 MNHNS and CDR2 SASEGT. The CDR3 coding sequence is TGTGCCAGCAGTGGCGAGGGGGGCCGGTTTCTCCATTTT. This encodes CASSGEGGRFLHF.

This clonotype was observed a handful of times. The V gene is TRBV3-1, the J gene TRBJ1-6; 8 bases are shared with TRBD1. CDR3 length: 14 residues. J was trimmed by 11 bases and V by 1 base; bases with no gene match: 4. The V gene's germline CDR1 is LGHDT and CDR2 YNNKEL (reference sequence). The CDR3 nucleotides are TGTGCCAGCAGCCAAGGACAGGGGCCAACACCCCTCCACTTT. Translating gives CASSQGQGPTPLHF.

This clonotype was seen a few times. The chain joins TRBV10-3 to TRBJ2-5, with D perhaps being TRBD1 or TRBD2 (5 bases each). This CDR3 is 13 amino acids long. Trimming left V 6 bases short and J 1 base short, with 9 bases between. The germline CDR1 and CDR2 sequences are ENHRY and SYGVKD. The CDR3 nucleotides read TGTGCCATCAGGGGGGACGGCCAAGAGACCCAGTACTTC. This encodes CAIRGDGQETQYF.

This clonotype was seen a single time. V usage is TRBV19 and J usage is TRBJ2-1, with a tentative D call TRBD1 (6 bases). The CDR3 covers 14 residues. V lost 5 bases and J lost 3, with 11 bases in between. The germline CDR1 and CDR2 sequences are LNHDA and SQIVND (reference sequence). The chain's CDR3 is CASSQPGHYNEQFF. Written as DNA, the CDR3 is TGTGCCAGTAGTCAGCCGGGACACTACAATGAGCAGTTCTTC.

The table lists this clonotype with a few counts. The genes are TRBV6-5 and TRBJ1-2; D is undetermined. The V and J ends lost 0 bases and 7 bases respectively, with 9 bases between them. The germline V gene has CDR1 MNHEY and CDR2 SVGAGI. The CDR3 totals 13 residues. The CDR3 spells CASSYSGNRGYTF. DNA for the CDR3: TGTGCCAGCAGTTACTCAGGGAATCGTGGCTACACCTTC.

The chain carries TRBV27 and TRBJ1-2; tentatively, D is TRBD1 (5 bases). This CDR3 is 13 amino acids long. With 0 bases removed from V and 7 bases from J, the gap between germline ends came to 9 bases. CDR1 is MNHEY and CDR2 is SMNVEV in the germline V gene (reference sequence). The CDR3 sequence: CASSLSGEVGYTF. The CDR3 DNA is TGTGCCAGCAGTTTATCGGGGGAGGTTGGCTACACCTTC.

The gene calls are TRBV10-3 and TRBJ1-4, with D hard to call. The V gene lost 6 bases and the J gene lost 3 bases, with 14 bases spanning the gap. This CDR3 has 15 residues. Germline V gives CDR1 ENHRY, CDR2 SYGVKD. In DNA, the CDR3 is TGTGCCATCAGCCAAACGGCACCCCCTAATGAAAAACTGTTTTTT. Its protein product is CAISQTAPPNEKLFF.

The V and J genes are TRBV11-2 and TRBJ2-5; D is perhaps TRBD1 (5 bases). Germline-derived CDR1 and CDR2 are SGHAT and FQNNGV. The CDR3 is 13 residues long. Trimming shortened V by 5 bases and J by 3 bases, and 10 bases separated the two germline ends. CDR3 nucleotide sequence: TGTGCCAGCAGCCGTGGGGCAGAAGAGACCCAGTACTTC. Translating it yields CASSRGAEETQYF.

The chain employs TRBV2 and TRBJ2-5; tentative D call: TRBD2 (6 bases). This CDR3 is built from 15 residues. The germline V gene encodes CDR1 SNHLY and CDR2 FYNNEI. V lost 7 bases, J lost 0 bases, and 15 bases lay in between. CDR3 in amino acids: CASTNGRGNQETQYF. In DNA, the CDR3 is TGTGCCAGCACAAATGGCCGGGGGAACCAAGAGACCCAGTACTTC.

A few counts support this clonotype. The V gene is TRBV5-6, the J gene TRBJ2-6; tentatively, D is TRBD2 (5 bases). Deletions cut 5 bases from V and 2 bases from J, with 14 bases between. The CDR3 contains 16 residues. Germline V gene data show CDR1 as SGHDT and CDR2 as YYEEEE. The CDR3 nucleotides read TGTGCCAGCAGGGATTGGCGGGCGGCTGGGGCCAACGTCCTGACTTTC. Its protein product is CASRDWRAAGANVLTF.

Only a few counts were recorded for this clonotype. The chain links TRBV29-1 to TRBJ2-3; the match to TRBD2 covers 13 bases. V was clipped by 7 bases and J by 6 bases; unmatched bases: 13. Germline CDR1 SQVTM, CDR2 ANQGSEA. The CDR3 totals 16 residues. CDR3 residues: CSAQGLAGPLADTQYF. The CDR3 DNA reads as TGCAGCGCACAGGGACTAGCGGGGCCCCTCGCGGATACGCAGTATTTT.

This clonotype has a handful of counts. The V and J genes are TRBV4-2 and TRBJ1-6; D not certain. Germline V gene data show CDR1 as LGHNA and CDR2 as YNFKEQ. The CDR3 has 15 residues. The V and J ends lost 3 bases and 2 bases respectively, with 8 bases between them. DNA of the CDR3: TGTGCCAGCAGCCAGAGGCAGCCCTATAATTCACCCCTCCACTTT. Amino acid sequence: CASSQRQPYNSPLHF.

This sequence joins TRBV20-1 and TRBJ1-1; no clear D. CDR1 is DFQATT and CDR2 is SNEGSKA in the germline V gene (reference sequence). Trimming cost V 2 bases and J 0 bases, with 10 bases left between them. The CDR3 consists of 14 residues. CDR3 residues: CSARPGRLNTEAFF. The CDR3 DNA is TGCAGTGCTAGACCCGGACGGTTGAACACTGAAGCTTTCTTT.

The gene calls are TRBV6-5 and TRBJ2-7, with D tentatively TRBD1 (6 bases). Between the trimmed V and J ends, which lost 4 bases and 6 bases, there was a span of 22 bases. From germline, CDR1 is MNHEY and CDR2 SVGAGI. This CDR3 has 16 amino acids. The CDR3 sequence: CASSSGQFSFMVEQYF. The CDR3 region has the DNA TGTGCCAGCAGTTCCGGACAGTTCAGTTTCATGGTCGAGCAGTACTTC.

In its sample, this clonotype was seen a few times. The chain combines TRBV19 with TRBJ2-2; D perhaps matches TRBD1 (6 bases). Germline CDR1 and CDR2: LNHDA and SQIVND (reference sequence). The germline V and J ends were trimmed by 4 bases and 4 bases, with 16 bases remaining between them. The CDR3 consists of 16 residues. CDR3 nucleotide sequence: TGTGCCAGTAGTACCCCGGGACAACCGGGCACCGGGGAGCTGTTTTTT. It codes for CASSTPGQPGTGELFF. The full variable domain, in which reference TRBV19 and TRBJ2-2 provide the parts outside the CDR3, is DGGITQSPKYLFRKEGQNVTLSCEQNLNHDAMYWYRQDPGQGLRLIYYSQIVNDFQKGDIAEGYSVSREKKESFPLTVTSAQKNPTAFYLCASSTPGQPGTGELFFGEGSRLTVL.

In its sample, this clonotype was seen a few times. The chain uses TRBV4-3 and TRBJ2-1; either TRBD1 or TRBD2 may fit D (6 bases each). The germline gives CDR1 LGHNA, CDR2 YSLEER. V was cut by 0 bases and J by 6 bases, with 15 bases left in between. This CDR3 contains 16 residues. CDR3 sequence: CASSQDAGGRGNEQFF. The CDR3 DNA follows: TGCGCCAGCAGCCAAGATGCCGGGGGCCGGGGCAATGAGCAGTTCTTC.

This clonotype has just a few counts. The chain links TRBV10-2 to TRBJ1-2; D is perhaps TRBD1 (6 bases). The CDR3 length is 13 residues. V lost 6 bases, J lost 1 base, and 9 bases lay in between. From germline, CDR1 is WSHSY and CDR2 SAAADI. The CDR3 DNA reads as TGCGCCAGCAGGGGGGGCGGTAACTATGGCTACACCTTC. Protein: CASRGGGNYGYTF.

This clonotype was observed a few times. CDR3 nucleotide sequence: TGTGCCAGCAGCCCCGAGGGCCTAGCATATGAGACCCAGTACTTC. Its protein is CASSPEGLAYETQYF. The chain combines TRBV7-2 with TRBJ2-5, with D possibly matching TRBD2 (5 bases). Trimming left V 5 bases short and J 5 bases short, with 18 bases between. Germline V gene sequence: CDR1 SGHTA, CDR2 FQGNSA. The CDR3 covers 15 residues.

The chain carries TRBV20-1 and TRBJ1-5; TRBD1 aligns across 7 bases. V trimming: 0 bases; J trimming: 10 bases; junction bases outside the gene matches: 6. The germline V gene encodes CDR1 DFQATT and CDR2 SNEGSKA (reference sequence). The CDR3 sequence is 13 residues long. The CDR3 nucleotides are TGCAGTGCTAGAGAGTCAGGGGGGTTACCCCAGCATTTT. Protein sequence: CSARESGGLPQHF.

The chain links TRBV11-2 to TRBJ2-2, with 8 bases identical to TRBD2. J was trimmed by 0 bases and V by 0 bases; bases with no gene match: 3. The germline V gene has CDR1 SGHAT and CDR2 FQNNGV. The CDR3 is 17 residues long. The CDR3: CASSLDGGGANTGELFF. For the CDR3, the DNA is TGTGCCAGCAGCTTAGACGGGGGGGGTGCGAACACCGGGGAGCTGTTTTTT.

V usage is TRBV7-2 and J usage is TRBJ2-2; D not resolved. Trimming pared 3 bases from V and 4 bases from J, leaving 15 bases between. The germline gives CDR1 SGHTA, CDR2 FQGNSA. The CDR3 sequence is 16 residues long. The CDR3 DNA is TGTGCCAGCAGCTTTTGGGCATCAGCCTCCACCGGGGAGCTGTTTTTT. Translation: CASSFWASASTGELFF.

The chain links TRBV28 to TRBJ1-4; TRBD1 might be the D (6 bases). CDR1 is MDHEN, CDR2 SYDVKM, per germline. Trimming pared 2 bases from V and 8 bases from J, leaving 12 bases between. The CDR3 covers 14 residues. CDR3 nucleotide sequence: TGTGCCAGCAGTTTAGGACAGATCAGGGAAAAACTGTTTTTT. Encoded protein: CASSLGQIREKLFF.

This clonotype was detected ten times or more. A read error may be the cause here, since a much bigger clone is one base away. CDR3 DNA sequence: TGTGCCAGCAGTTCACAGGGGAATCAGCCCCAGCATTTT. The encoded protein is CASSSQGNQPQHF. The V and J genes are TRBV12-3 or TRBV12-4 and TRBJ1-5, with 7 bases lining up with TRBD1. This CDR3 has 13 amino acids. J gave up 4 bases and V 4 bases, and 1 base lay outside the gene matches.

The V gene is TRBV12-3 or TRBV12-4, the J gene TRBJ1-5; a weak D match, TRBD1 (6 bases). This CDR3 is built from 17 residues. The V end was cut by 3 bases, the J end by 0 bases, with 15 bases between. The chain's CDR3 is CASSLYRVDHSNQPQHF. The CDR3 DNA is TGTGCCAGCAGTTTGTACAGGGTAGACCATAGCAATCAGCCCCAGCATTTT.

This clonotype was seen a few times. V is TRBV9 and J is TRBJ2-5; possibly TRBD2 for D (5 bases). CDR1 and CDR2 (germline): SGDLS, YYNGEE. The ends were cut back, 7 bases at V and 5 bases at J, with 21 bases in the middle. The CDR3 covers 15 residues. CDR3 sequence: CASPLRETARETQYF. DNA of the CDR3: TGTGCCAGCCCCCTGAGGGAAACTGCTCGGGAGACCCAGTACTTC.

The chain employs TRBV18 and TRBJ1-1; D ambiguous. The CDR3 contains 14 residues. V lost 2 bases and J 3 bases, leaving 10 bases between the germline ends. Per the germline V gene, CDR1 is KGHSH and CDR2 is LQKENI. CDR3 sequence reads: CASSPIEGYTEAFF. The CDR3 DNA sequence: TGTGCCAGCTCACCAATCGAGGGATACACTGAAGCTTTCTTT.

This chain links TRBV7-2 with TRBJ2-5; maybe TRBD2 (5 bases). Trimming cost V 1 base and J 5 bases, with 17 bases left between them. The CDR3 extends over 16 amino acids. In germline, CDR1 is SGHTA, CDR2 FQGNSA. The CDR3 here is CASSLGVRSGMETQYF. CDR3 nucleotides: TGTGCCAGCAGCTTAGGTGTTCGGTCGGGGATGGAGACCCAGTACTTC. Based on the CDR3 plus reference TRBV7-2 and TRBJ2-5, the full variable domain is GAGVSQSPSNKVTEKGKDVELRCDPISGHTALYWYRQSLGQGLEFLIYFQGNSAPDKSGLPSDRFSAERTGGSVSTLTIQRTQQEDSAVYLCASSLGVRSGMETQYFGPGTRLLVL.

In its sample, this clonotype was seen a few times. This chain uses TRBV6-2 or TRBV6-3 with TRBJ2-7; 8 bases agree with TRBD2. Trimming removed 6 bases from V and 1 base from J; junction bases left unmatched: 11. Germline assignment: CDR1 MNHEY and CDR2 SVGEGT. This CDR3 contains 16 residues. The CDR3 nucleotides read TGTGCCAGCAGCGCCGGGGGGGCCCGTTTTTCCTACGAGCAGTACGTC. Translation: CASSAGGARFSYEQYV.

This clonotype was detected many times. The chain is built from TRBV5-1 and TRBJ1-4; maybe TRBD1 (6 bases). Deletions cut 4 bases from V and 6 bases from J, with 10 bases between. Germline CDR1 and CDR2: SGHRS and YFSETQ. The CDR3 contains 13 residues. The CDR3 spells CASSPRGDEKLFF. CDR3 bases: TGCGCCAGCAGCCCCAGGGGCGATGAAAAACTGTTTTTT.

This clonotype was detected only a few times. The chain recombines TRBV18 with TRBJ2-5, with 7 nucleotides matching TRBD2. V lost 6 bases to trimming and J lost 4 bases; unmatched junction nucleotides: 8. Germline V gene sequence: CDR1 KGHSH, CDR2 LQKENI. The CDR3 has 14 amino acids. The CDR3 sequence is CASSRGLDPETQYF. CDR3 nucleotide sequence: TGTGCCAGCTCCCGTGGACTAGATCCAGAGACCCAGTACTTC.

This clonotype appeared a few times. V usage is TRBV20-1 and J usage is TRBJ2-1, with D uncertain. The V end was cut by 6 bases, the J end by 5 bases, with 8 bases between. The CDR3 has 11 amino acids. Germline CDR1 and CDR2: DFQATT and SNEGSKA (reference sequence). CDR3 in amino acids: CSARKNNEQFF. The CDR3 region has the DNA TGCAGTGCCAGAAAAAACAATGAGCAGTTCTTC.